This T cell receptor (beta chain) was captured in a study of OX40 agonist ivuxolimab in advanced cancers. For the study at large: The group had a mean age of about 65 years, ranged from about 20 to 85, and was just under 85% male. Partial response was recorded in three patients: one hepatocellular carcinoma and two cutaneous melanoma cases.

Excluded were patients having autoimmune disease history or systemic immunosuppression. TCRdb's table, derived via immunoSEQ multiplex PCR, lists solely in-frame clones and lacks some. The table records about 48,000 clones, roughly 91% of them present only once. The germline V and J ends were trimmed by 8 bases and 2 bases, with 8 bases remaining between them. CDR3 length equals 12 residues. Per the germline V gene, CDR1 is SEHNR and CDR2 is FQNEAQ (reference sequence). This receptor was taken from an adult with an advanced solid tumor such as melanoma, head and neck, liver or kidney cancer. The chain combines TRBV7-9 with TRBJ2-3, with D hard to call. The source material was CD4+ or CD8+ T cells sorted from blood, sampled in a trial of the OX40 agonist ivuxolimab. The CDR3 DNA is TGTGCCAGCTTAGGGCTCACAGATACGCAGTATTTT. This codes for CASLGLTDTQYF.